This T cell receptor beta chain was captured by sequencing in a study of T-cell reconstitution after alpha-beta-depleted transplantation in children. This clonotype was seen ten or more times. The antigen is undetermined. This CDR3 has 13 amino acids. V lost 4 bases and J 4 bases, leaving 11 bases between the germline ends. Per the germline V gene, CDR1 is SQVTM and CDR2 is ANQGSEA. For TCRbeta, the library was prepared with unique molecular identifiers. TCRdb re-called the PCR reads through MiXCR, storing one row per CDR3 protein. The profile shows about 100,000 distinct CDR3 sequences, about 8% of them singletons. Notes on the study in general: Diversity and T-cell counts at one year after transplant derived mostly from new T cells. At day 60, the high TCRbeta diversity found in some patients originated from recipient T cells and thymic progenitors that had survived.

Sequencing was performed on PBMCs, taken before TCRalphabeta/CD19-depleted stem cell transplant. The rearrangement links TRBV29-1 to TRBJ1-5; D unclear. This TCR came from a boy between 2 and 10 years old with acute lymphoblastic leukemia, due to receive a stem cell transplant. The CDR3 loop is CSVASSPNQPQHF. CDR3 in DNA: TGCAGCGTTGCGTCTTCCCCTAATCAGCCCCAGCATTTT. The whole variable domain, remainder taken from reference TRBV29-1 and TRBJ1-5, is SAVISQKPSRDICQRGTSLTIQCQVDSQVTMMFWYRQQPGQSLTLIATANQGSEATYESGFVIDKFPISRPNLTFSTLTVSNMSPEDSSIYLCSVASSPNQPQHFGDGTRLSIL.